The sequence of this T cell receptor (beta chain) was determined in a study of CD8+CD57+ T cells in acquired aplastic anemia. Patients selected for sequencing had displayed CD8+CD57+ cell expansion by flow cytometry. Untreated patients provided the blood samples, with no therapy given before sampling. Genomic DNA provided the template from which TCR beta VDJ and CDR3 profiles were obtained. TCRdb used MiXCR to reprocess the reads, holding one entry per CDR3 protein. The table includes over 150,000 distinct CDR3 sequences, roughly 54% detected once. The sequenced sample was sorted CD4+, CD8+, or CD8+CD57+ T cells (not recorded which) from PBMCs. This sequence originates from a human donor with aplastic anemia.

CDR3 amino acids: CATSRYRTGENGYTF. DNA of the CDR3: TGTGCCACCAGCAGGTATAGGACAGGGGAGAATGGCTACACCTTC. The chain couples TRBV15 to TRBJ1-2, with 9 bases identical to TRBD1. The CDR3 is made up of 15 amino acids. The V segment lost 3 bases and the J segment 6 bases; nucleotides outside the gene matches: 8. Looked up from germline, CDR1 is LNHNV and CDR2 is YYDKDF (reference sequence).